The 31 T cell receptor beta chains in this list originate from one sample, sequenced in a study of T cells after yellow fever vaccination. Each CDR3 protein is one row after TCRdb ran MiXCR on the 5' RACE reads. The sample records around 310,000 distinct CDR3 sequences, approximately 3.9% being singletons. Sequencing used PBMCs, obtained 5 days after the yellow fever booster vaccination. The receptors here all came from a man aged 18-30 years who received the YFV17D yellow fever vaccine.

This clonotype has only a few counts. The CDR3 nucleotides read TGTGCCAGCAGCCTTGGGATTCTAGAGACCCAGTACTTC. Translating gives CASSLGILETQYF. The chain joins TRBV12-3 or TRBV12-4 to TRBJ2-5; D unclear. The CDR3 loop spans 13 amino acids. The ends were cut back, 6 bases at V and 4 bases at J, with 12 bases in the middle.

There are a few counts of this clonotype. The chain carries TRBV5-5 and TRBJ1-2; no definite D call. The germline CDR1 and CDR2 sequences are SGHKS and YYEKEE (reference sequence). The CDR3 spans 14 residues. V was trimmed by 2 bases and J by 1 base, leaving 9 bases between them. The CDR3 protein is CASSFLSVNYGYTF. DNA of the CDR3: TGTGCCAGCAGCTTCCTCAGCGTTAACTATGGCTACACCTTC.

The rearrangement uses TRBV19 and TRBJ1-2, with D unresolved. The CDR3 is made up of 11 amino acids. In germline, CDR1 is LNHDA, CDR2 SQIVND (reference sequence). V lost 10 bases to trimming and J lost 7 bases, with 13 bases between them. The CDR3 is CATYVDSGYTF. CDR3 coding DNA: TGTGCCACCTATGTCGACTCTGGCTACACCTTC.

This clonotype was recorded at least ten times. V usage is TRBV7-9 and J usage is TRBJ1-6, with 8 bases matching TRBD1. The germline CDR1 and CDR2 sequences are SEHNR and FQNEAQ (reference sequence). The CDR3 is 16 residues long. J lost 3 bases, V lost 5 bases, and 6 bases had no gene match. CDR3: CASSPQDRVYNSPLHF. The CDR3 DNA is TGTGCCAGCAGCCCCCAGGACAGGGTCTATAATTCACCCCTCCACTTT. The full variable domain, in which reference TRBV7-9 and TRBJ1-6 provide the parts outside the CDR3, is DTGVSQNPRHKITKRGQNVTFRCDPISEHNRLYWYRQTLGQGPEFLTYFQNEAQLEKSRLLSDRFSAERPKGSFSTLEIQRTEQGDSAMYLCASSPQDRVYNSPLHFGNGTRLTVT.

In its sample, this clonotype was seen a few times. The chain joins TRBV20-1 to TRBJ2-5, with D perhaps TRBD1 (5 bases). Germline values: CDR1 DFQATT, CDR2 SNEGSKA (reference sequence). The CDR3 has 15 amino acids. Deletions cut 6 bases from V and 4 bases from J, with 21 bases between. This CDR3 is CSASSRQGGRETQYF. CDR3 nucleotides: TGCAGTGCATCGAGTCGGCAGGGTGGCCGAGAGACCCAGTACTTC.

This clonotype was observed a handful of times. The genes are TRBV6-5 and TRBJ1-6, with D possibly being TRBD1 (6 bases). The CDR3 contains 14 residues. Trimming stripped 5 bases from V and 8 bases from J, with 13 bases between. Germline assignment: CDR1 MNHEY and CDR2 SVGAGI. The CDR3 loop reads CASSPRGEDSPLHF. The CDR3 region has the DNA TGTGCCAGCAGTCCTAGGGGGGAGGATTCACCCCTCCACTTT.

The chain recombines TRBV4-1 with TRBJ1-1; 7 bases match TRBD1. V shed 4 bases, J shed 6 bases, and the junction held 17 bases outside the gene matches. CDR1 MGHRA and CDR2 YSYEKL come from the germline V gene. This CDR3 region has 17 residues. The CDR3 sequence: CASSPRSKGALGSEAFF. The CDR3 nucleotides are TGCGCCAGCAGCCCAAGATCCAAGGGGGCGCTTGGGTCTGAAGCTTTCTTT.

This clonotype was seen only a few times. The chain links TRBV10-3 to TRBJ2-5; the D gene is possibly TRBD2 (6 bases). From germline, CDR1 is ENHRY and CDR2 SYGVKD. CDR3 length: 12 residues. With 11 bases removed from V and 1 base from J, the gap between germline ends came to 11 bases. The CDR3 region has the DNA TGTGCCGCAGCCGGGAGCCAAGAGACCCAGTACTTC. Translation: CAAAGSQETQYF.

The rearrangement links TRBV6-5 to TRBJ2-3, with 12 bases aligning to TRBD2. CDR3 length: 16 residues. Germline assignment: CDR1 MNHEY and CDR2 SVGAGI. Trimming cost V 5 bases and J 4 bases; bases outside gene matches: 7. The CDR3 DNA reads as TGTGCCAGCAGTGGCCGACTAGCGGGGGCCGCAGATACGCAGTATTTT. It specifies CASSGRLAGAADTQYF.

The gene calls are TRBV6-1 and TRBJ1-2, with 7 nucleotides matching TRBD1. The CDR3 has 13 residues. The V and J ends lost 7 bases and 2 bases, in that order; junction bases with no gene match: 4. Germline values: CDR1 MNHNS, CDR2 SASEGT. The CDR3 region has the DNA TGTGCCAGCATCTTGGACAGGAACTATGGCTACACCTTC. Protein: CASILDRNYGYTF.

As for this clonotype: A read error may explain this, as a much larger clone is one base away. The CDR3, as DNA: TGTGCCAGCAGTTTAAGGGGGGGGGCGCCTACTGAAGCTTTCTTT. Its translation is CASSLRGGAPTEAFF. The chain joins TRBV27 to TRBJ1-1, with TRBD1 as a possible D gene (6 bases). V was clipped by 2 bases and J by 5 bases, with 15 bases between them. There are 15 residues in the CDR3. Per germline, CDR1 MNHEY and CDR2 SMNVEV (reference sequence).

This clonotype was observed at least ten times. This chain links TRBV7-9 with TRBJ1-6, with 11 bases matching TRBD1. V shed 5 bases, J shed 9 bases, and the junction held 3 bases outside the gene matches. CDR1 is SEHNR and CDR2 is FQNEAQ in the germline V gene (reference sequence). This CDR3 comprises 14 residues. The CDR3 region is CASSGTGGFSPLHF. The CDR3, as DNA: TGTGCCAGCAGCGGGACAGGGGGATTTTCACCCCTCCACTTT.

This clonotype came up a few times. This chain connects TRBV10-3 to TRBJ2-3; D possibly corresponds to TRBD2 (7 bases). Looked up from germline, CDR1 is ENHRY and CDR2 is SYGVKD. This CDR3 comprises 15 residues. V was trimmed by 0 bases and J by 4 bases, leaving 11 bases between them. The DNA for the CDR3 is TGTGCCATCAGTGAGTCTCCGGGGGGCGCAGATACGCAGTATTTT. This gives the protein CAISESPGGADTQYF.

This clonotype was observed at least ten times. CDR3 in amino acids: CASSYAGLDYYEQYF. CDR3 DNA sequence: TGTGCCAGCAGTTACGCCGGACTAGATTACTACGAGCAGTACTTC. V and J are TRBV6-2 or TRBV6-3 and TRBJ2-7; 7 bases match TRBD2. The CDR3 consists of 15 residues. V shed 2 bases, J shed 3 bases, and the junction held 7 bases outside the gene matches. CDR1 and CDR2 (germline): MNHEY, SVGEGT.

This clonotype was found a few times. The CDR3 spells CASGRTGYQLFF. In DNA form, the CDR3 reads TGTGCCAGCGGGAGGACAGGGTACCAACTGTTTTTT. The chain is built from TRBV7-2 and TRBJ1-4; the match to TRBD1 covers 8 bases. V trimming: 8 bases; J trimming: 12 bases; junction bases outside the gene matches: 8. Per germline, CDR1 SGHTA and CDR2 FQGNSA. The CDR3 covers 12 residues.

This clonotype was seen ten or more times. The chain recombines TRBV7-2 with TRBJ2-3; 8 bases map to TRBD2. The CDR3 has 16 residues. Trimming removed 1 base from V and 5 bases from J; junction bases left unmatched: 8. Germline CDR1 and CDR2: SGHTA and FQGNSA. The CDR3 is CASSLDRRGVKDTQYF. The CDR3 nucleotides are TGTGCCAGCAGCTTAGATCGGCGGGGGGTCAAAGATACGCAGTATTTT.

The CDR3 DNA follows: TGTGCCAGCAGCCCGATGACAGGCTACACTGAAGCTTTCTTT. As protein: CASSPMTGYTEAFF. The rearrangement links TRBV3-1 to TRBJ1-1; D is perhaps TRBD1 (6 bases). CDR3 length equals 14 residues. Trimming took 4 bases from V and 3 from J, leaving 12 bases between them. Germline lookup yields CDR1 LGHDT and CDR2 YNNKEL (reference sequence).

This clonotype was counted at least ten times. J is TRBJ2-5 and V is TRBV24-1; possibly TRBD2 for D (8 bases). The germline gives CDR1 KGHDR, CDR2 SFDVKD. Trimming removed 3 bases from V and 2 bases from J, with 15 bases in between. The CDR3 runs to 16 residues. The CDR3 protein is CATSDPRGGQQETQYF. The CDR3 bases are TGTGCCACCAGTGATCCCCGGGGGGGACAGCAAGAGACCCAGTACTTC.

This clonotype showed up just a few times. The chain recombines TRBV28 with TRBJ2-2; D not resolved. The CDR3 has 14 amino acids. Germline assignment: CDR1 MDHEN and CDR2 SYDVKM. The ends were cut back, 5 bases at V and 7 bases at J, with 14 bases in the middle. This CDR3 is CASSVGSVNGELFF. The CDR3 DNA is TGTGCCAGCAGTGTGGGATCGGTTAACGGGGAGCTGTTTTTT.

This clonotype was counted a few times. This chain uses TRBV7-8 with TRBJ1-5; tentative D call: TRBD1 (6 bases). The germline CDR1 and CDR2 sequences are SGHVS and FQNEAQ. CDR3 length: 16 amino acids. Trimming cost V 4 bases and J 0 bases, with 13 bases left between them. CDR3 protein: CASSSTFRGSNQPQHF. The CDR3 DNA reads TGTGCCAGCAGCTCTACCTTCAGGGGTAGCAATCAGCCCCAGCATTTT. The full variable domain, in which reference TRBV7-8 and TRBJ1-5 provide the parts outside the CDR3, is GAGVSQSPRYKVAKRGQDVALRCDPISGHVSLFWYQQALGQGPEFLTYFQNEAQLDKSGLPSDRFFAERPEGSVSTLKIQRTQQEDSAVYLCASSSTFRGSNQPQHFGDGTRLSIL.

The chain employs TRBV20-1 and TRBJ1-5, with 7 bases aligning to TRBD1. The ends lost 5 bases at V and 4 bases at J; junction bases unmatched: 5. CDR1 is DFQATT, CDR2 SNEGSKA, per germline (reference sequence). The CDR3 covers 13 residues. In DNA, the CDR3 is TGCAGTGCTGGGGGGGACAGAAATCAGCCCCAGCATTTT. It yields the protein CSAGGDRNQPQHF.

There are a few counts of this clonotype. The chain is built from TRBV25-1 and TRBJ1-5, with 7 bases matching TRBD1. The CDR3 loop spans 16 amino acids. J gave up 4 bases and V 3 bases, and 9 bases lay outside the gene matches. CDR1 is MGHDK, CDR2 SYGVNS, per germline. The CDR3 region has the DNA TGTGCCAGCAGTGAGCACCGACAGGGAAAAAATCAGCCCCAGCATTTT. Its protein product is CASSEHRQGKNQPQHF.

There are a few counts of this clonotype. The CDR3 reads CASSVLQGAFDEQYF. The CDR3 nucleotides are TGTGCCAGCAGTGTTTTGCAGGGGGCGTTTGACGAGCAGTACTTC. This rearrangement joins TRBV2 to TRBJ2-7, with 8 bases lining up with TRBD1. Germline assignment: CDR1 SNHLY and CDR2 FYNNEI. The CDR3 runs 15 residues. J lost 5 bases, V lost 4 bases, and 10 bases had no gene match.

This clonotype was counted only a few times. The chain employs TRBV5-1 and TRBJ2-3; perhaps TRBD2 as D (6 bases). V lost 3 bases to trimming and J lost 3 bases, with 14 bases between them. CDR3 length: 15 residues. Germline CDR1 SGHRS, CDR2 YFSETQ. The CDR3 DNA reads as TGCGCCAGCAGCTCGGTTAGCGGCGTAACAGATACGCAGTATTTT. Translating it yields CASSSVSGVTDTQYF.

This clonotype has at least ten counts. CDR3 loop: CASDSLPGGDTQYF. In nucleotides, the CDR3 is TGTGCCAGCGACTCACTCCCGGGGGGAGATACGCAGTATTTT. This chain uses TRBV7-9 with TRBJ2-3; 7 bases are a match to TRBD2. This CDR3 is built from 14 residues. Trimming removed 8 bases from V and 5 bases from J; junction bases left unmatched: 10. The germline gives CDR1 SEHNR, CDR2 FQNEAQ (reference sequence).

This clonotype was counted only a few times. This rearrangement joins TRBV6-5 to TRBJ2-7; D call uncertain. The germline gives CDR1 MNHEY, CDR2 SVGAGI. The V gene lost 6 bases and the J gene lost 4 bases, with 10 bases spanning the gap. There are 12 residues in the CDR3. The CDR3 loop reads CASSTTPYEQYF. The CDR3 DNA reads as TGTGCCAGCAGCACGACCCCTTACGAGCAGTACTTC.

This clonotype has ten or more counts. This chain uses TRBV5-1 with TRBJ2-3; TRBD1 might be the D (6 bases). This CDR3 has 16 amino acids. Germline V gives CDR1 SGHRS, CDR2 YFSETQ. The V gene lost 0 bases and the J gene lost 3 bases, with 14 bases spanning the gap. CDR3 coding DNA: TGCGCCAGCAGCTTGGGACAGGTAACCGGGACAGATACGCAGTATTTT. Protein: CASSLGQVTGTDTQYF.

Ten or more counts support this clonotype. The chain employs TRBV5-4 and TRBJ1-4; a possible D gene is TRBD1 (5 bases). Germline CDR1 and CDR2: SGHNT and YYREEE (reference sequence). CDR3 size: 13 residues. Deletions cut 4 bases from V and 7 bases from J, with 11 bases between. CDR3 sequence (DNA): TGTGCCAGCAGCGGGCTGGGGGGTGAAAAACTGTTTTTT. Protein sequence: CASSGLGGEKLFF.

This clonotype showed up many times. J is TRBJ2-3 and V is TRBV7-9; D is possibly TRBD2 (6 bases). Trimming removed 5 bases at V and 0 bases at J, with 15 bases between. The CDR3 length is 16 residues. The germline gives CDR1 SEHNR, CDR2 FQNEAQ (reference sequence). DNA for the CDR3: TGTGCCAGCAGCCCGCTCCTAGGGACTAGCACAGATACGCAGTATTTT. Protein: CASSPLLGTSTDTQYF. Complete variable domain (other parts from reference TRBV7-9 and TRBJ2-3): DTGVSQNPRHKITKRGQNVTFRCDPISEHNRLYWYRQTLGQGPEFLTYFQNEAQLEKSRLLSDRFSAERPKGSFSTLEIQRTEQGDSAMYLCASSPLLGTSTDTQYFGPGTRLTVL.

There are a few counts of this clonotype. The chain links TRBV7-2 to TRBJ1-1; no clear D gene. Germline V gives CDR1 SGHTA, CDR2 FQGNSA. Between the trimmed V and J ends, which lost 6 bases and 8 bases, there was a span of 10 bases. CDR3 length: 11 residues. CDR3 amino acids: CASSNTVEAFF. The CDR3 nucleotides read TGTGCCAGCAGTAACACAGTGGAAGCTTTCTTT.

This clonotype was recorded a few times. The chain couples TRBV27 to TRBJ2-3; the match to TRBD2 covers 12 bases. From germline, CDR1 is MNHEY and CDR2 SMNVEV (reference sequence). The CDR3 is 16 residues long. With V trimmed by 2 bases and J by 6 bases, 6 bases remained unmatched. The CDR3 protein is CASSLGLAGLSDTQYF. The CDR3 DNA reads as TGTGCCAGCAGTTTAGGACTAGCGGGGTTGTCGGATACGCAGTATTTT.